This TCR beta chain was identified during a study of blood T cell repertoires in COVID-19. Study-wide background: Samples came from the United States, Italy and Spain, spanning acute and convalescent COVID-19.

In this sample, this clone turned up once. Clones were read by immunoSEQ multiplex PCR, and TCRdb kept only the in-frame ones, dropping some. The sample includes 13,000 to 15,000 clones, around four fifths of them seen just once. V was pared by 5 bases and J by 9 bases, with 27 bases of the junction left unmatched. Germline V CDR1 and CDR2: SGHAT, FQNNGV. This CDR3 comprises 19 residues. The chain couples TRBV11-2 to TRBJ2-5; 7 bases agree with TRBD2. Sequencing was performed on peripheral blood. This TCR derives from a man aged 35 to 55 with active or convalescent COVID-19. The CDR3 loop is CASSSGQLRRERGEGSQYF. CDR3 in DNA: TGTGCCAGCAGCAGTGGGCAGCTTCGGAGGGAGCGCGGGGAGGGTTCCCAGTACTTC.